This TCR beta chain was sequenced during a study of blood T cells in healthy people across ages. Findings and limits, study-wide: Reliance upon unsorted PBMCs precluded definitive naive versus antigen-experienced comparison. Per million T cells, TCR beta diversity dropped roughly linearly as age increased.

Trimming pared 5 bases from V and 4 bases from J, leaving 14 bases between. CDR1 and CDR2 (germline): DFQATT, SNEGSKA (reference sequence). This CDR3 comprises 13 residues. A second about 7 to 12 cycle PCR used barcoded and J-beta primers. TCRdb re-called the 5' RACE reads with MiXCR, one entry per CDR3 protein. The sample contains 710,000 or so distinct CDR3 sequences, 22% of which appear only once. The sample holds a few counts of this clonotype. Its antigen is still unknown. The TCR sequence derives from a man aged 70 or older in good health. The sequenced sample was blood. The chain combines TRBV20-1 with TRBJ1-2; D is unclear. The DNA of the CDR3 is TGCAGTGCTCCTCGACCCGCCGGCTATGGCTACACCTTC. This sequence encodes CSAPRPAGYGYTF.